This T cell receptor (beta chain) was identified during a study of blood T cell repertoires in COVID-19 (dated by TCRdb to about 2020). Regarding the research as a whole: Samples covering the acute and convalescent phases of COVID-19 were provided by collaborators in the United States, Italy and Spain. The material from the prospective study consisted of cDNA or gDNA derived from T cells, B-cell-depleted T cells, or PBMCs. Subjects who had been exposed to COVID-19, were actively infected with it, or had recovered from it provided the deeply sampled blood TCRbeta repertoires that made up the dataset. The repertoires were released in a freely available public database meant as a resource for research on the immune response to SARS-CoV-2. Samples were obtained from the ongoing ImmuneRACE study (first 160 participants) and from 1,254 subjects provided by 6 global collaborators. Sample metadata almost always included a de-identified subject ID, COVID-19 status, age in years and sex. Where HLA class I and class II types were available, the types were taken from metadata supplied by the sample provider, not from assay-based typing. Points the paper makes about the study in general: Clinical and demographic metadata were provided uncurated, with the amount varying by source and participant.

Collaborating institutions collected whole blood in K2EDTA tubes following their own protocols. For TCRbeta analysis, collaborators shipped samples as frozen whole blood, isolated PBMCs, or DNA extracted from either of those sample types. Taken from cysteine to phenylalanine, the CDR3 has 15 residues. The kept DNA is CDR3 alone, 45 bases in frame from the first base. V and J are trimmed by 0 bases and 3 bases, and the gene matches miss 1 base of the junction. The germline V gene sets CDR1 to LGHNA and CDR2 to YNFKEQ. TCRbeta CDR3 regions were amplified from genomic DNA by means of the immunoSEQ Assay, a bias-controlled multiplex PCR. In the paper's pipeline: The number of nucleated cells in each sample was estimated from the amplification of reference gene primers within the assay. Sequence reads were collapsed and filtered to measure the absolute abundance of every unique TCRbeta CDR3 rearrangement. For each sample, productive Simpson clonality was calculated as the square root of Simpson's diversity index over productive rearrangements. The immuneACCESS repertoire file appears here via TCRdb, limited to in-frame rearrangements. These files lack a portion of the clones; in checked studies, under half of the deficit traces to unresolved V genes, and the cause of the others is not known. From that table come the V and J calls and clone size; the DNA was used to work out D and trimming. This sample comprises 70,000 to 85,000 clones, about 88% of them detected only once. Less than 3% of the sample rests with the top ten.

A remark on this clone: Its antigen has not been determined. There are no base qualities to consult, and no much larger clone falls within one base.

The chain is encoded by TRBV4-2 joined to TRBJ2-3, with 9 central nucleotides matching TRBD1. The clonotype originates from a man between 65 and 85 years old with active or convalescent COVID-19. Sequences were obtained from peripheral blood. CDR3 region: CASSQEGQGTDTQYF. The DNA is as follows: TGTGCCAGCAGCCAAGAGGGACAGGGAACAGATACGCAGTATTTT.